One sample yielded the 15 T cell receptor beta chains listed below, sequenced in a study of blood T cell repertoires in COVID-19. Here immunoSEQ multiplex PCR was the method, and the copy in TCRdb shows in-frame clones only, minus some. Altogether some 87,000 clones are present, 65% to 80% being singletons, with the ten largest covering around 21%. The sequenced material came from peripheral blood. The origin of the receptors is a woman over 75 with active or convalescent COVID-19.

This clone occurred a few times. The rearrangement links TRBV6-1 to TRBJ2-7; 7 positions agree with TRBD2. CDR1 and CDR2 (germline): MNHNS, SASEGT. This CDR3 contains 16 residues. J gave up 2 bases and V 0 bases, and 7 bases lay outside the gene matches. The CDR3 sequence is CASSEAPWGGAYEQYF. In DNA, the CDR3 is TGTGCCAGCAGTGAAGCCCCCTGGGGGGGGGCCTACGAGCAGTACTTC.

The rearrangement links TRBV6-5 to TRBJ2-5; TRBD1 aligns across 8 bases. Germline V gene lookup returns CDR1 MNHEY and CDR2 SVGAGI. Trimming removed 9 bases from V and 5 bases from J; junction bases left unmatched: 14. The CDR3 runs 15 residues. For the CDR3, the DNA is TGTGCCAGTAGTACACCAGGGGGCAGAGGGGAGACCCAGTACTTC. This sequence encodes CASSTPGGRGETQYF.

The chain is built from TRBV28 and TRBJ2-2; TRBD1 aligns across 8 bases. CDR1 and CDR2 from the germline V gene are MDHEN and SYDVKM. V dropped 6 bases and J dropped 9; count of bases not matched to a gene: 12. This CDR3 has 15 residues. This CDR3 reads CASSRQGISARELFF. CDR3 in DNA: TGTGCCAGCAGCAGACAGGGGATTTCGGCCCGGGAGCTGTTTTTT.

The chain has TRBV6-2 or TRBV6-3 and TRBJ2-4; D is ambiguous. Trimming stripped 3 bases from V and 0 bases from J, with 9 bases between. The CDR3 runs 15 residues. Germline V gene data show CDR1 as MNHEY and CDR2 as SVGEGT. CDR3 in amino acids: CASSYRVLAKNIQYF. The CDR3 DNA is TGTGCCAGCAGTTATCGGGTCTTAGCCAAAAACATTCAGTACTTC.

This clone appeared a few times. The V and J genes are TRBV29-1 and TRBJ1-2; unclear D gene. Between the trimmed V and J ends, which lost 4 bases and 1 base, there was a span of 7 bases. CDR1 and CDR2 (germline): SQVTM, ANQGSEA. This CDR3 is built from 12 residues. The CDR3 DNA reads TGCAGCGTTGGGGCTATTAACTATGGCTACACCTTC. It yields the protein CSVGAINYGYTF.

The rearrangement joins TRBV6-2 or TRBV6-3 to TRBJ2-1, with a tentative D call TRBD1 (6 bases). Between the trimmed V and J ends, which lost 2 bases and 7 bases, there was a span of 12 bases. This CDR3 comprises 14 residues. Germline-derived CDR1 and CDR2 are MNHEY and SVGEGT. The CDR3 nucleotides are TGTGCCAGCAGTTACGCAGGGGAGAGGAATGAGCAGTTCTTC. This encodes CASSYAGERNEQFF.

This chain joins TRBV21-1 and TRBJ1-5. TRBV21-1 constitutes a pseudogene. This CDR3 region has 15 residues. The CDR3 DNA sequence: TGTGCCAGCAGCAAAGGCGTAGATAGCAATCAGCCCCAGCATTTT. This encodes CASSKGVDSNQPQHF.

This rearrangement joins TRBV18 to TRBJ1-2; 12 bases align to TRBD1. The CDR3 totals 16 residues. The ends lost 6 bases at V and 8 bases at J; junction bases unmatched: 13. In germline, CDR1 is KGHSH, CDR2 LQKENI. CDR3 region: CASSAGTGGFEEGYTF. The CDR3 DNA reads as TGTGCCAGCTCTGCCGGGACAGGGGGCTTCGAGGAAGGCTACACCTTC.

The chain couples TRBV2 to TRBJ2-3; 10 bases map to TRBD2. The CDR3 is 15 amino acids. V dropped 3 bases and J dropped 7; count of bases not matched to a gene: 7. Germline V lookup: CDR1 SNHLY, CDR2 FYNNEI. CDR3 loop: CASSESSGGAYTQYF. The CDR3 nucleotides are TGTGCCAGCAGTGAGAGCAGCGGGGGGGCTTATACGCAGTATTTT.

The rearrangement uses TRBV10-3 and TRBJ1-1, with TRBD1 as a possible D gene (6 bases). Trimming removed 6 bases at V and 1 base at J, with 12 bases between. The CDR3 sequence is 14 residues long. The germline CDR1 and CDR2 sequences are ENHRY and SYGVKD. CDR3 sequence (DNA): TGTGCCATCAGGGGGGGGCAGGCGAACACTGAAGCTTTCTTT. Its protein product is CAIRGGQANTEAFF.

The V and J genes are TRBV19 and TRBJ2-3; TRBD2 matches 8 bases. This CDR3 is 15 amino acids long. Germline CDR1 reads LNHDA; CDR2 reads SQIVND (reference sequence). The J segment lost 0 bases and the V segment lost 4 bases, leaving 3 bases of the junction unmatched. CDR3 residues: CASSNGGVSTDTQYF. The CDR3 region has the DNA TGTGCCAGTAGTAACGGGGGGGTAAGCACAGATACGCAGTATTTT.

This clone was seen only once. The CDR3 nucleotides read TGTGCCAGCAGCTTGGGCGGGTACCATGAGCAGTTCTTC. Its translation is CASSLGGYHEQFF. The rearrangement links TRBV11-2 to TRBJ2-1; maybe TRBD2 (5 bases). Germline lookup yields CDR1 SGHAT and CDR2 FQNNGV. V was cut by 3 bases and J by 8 bases, with 11 bases left in between. The CDR3 spans 13 residues. The variable domain in full, with the rest retrieved from reference TRBV11-2 and TRBJ2-1, is EAGVAQSPRYKIIEKRQSVAFWCNPISGHATLYWYQQILGQGPKLLIQFQNNGVVDDSQLPKDRFSAERLKGVDSTLKIQPAKLEDSAVYLCASSLGGYHEQFFGPGTRLTVL.

This clone was found once. The chain employs TRBV11-2 and TRBJ1-3; D unresolved. CDR3 length: 12 residues. CDR1 is SGHAT, CDR2 FQNNGV, per germline. The V end lost 5 bases, the J end lost 2 bases, and 4 bases lay between the germline ends. CDR3 residues: CASSGAGNTIYF. In DNA, the CDR3 is TGTGCCAGCAGCGGAGCTGGAAACACCATATATTTT.

The CDR3 protein is CAWSAQGAINGYTF. CDR3 in DNA: TGTGCCTGGAGTGCCCAGGGGGCGATCAATGGCTACACCTTC. This chain connects TRBV30 to TRBJ1-2; 8 bases match TRBD1. Germline CDR1 is GTSNPN and CDR2 is SVGIG (reference sequence). After removal of 1 base from V and 6 bases from J, the junction contained 7 bases not matched to a gene. The CDR3 consists of 14 residues.

This chain joins TRBV5-1 and TRBJ2-1, with 11 bases matching TRBD2. This CDR3 has 15 residues. Germline CDR1 SGHRS, CDR2 YFSETQ. Unmatched junction bases numbered 4, after V lost 0 bases and J lost 8 bases. CDR3 protein: CASSLGLAGGDEQFF. CDR3 DNA sequence: TGCGCCAGCAGCTTGGGGCTAGCGGGGGGTGATGAGCAGTTCTTC.